The T cell receptor (beta chain) under discussion was sequenced for a study of T-cell reconstitution after alpha-beta-depleted transplantation in children. Details on this clonotype: Its specificity is not known.

General study results and limits: Reportedly, only several hundred clones from non-depleted graft cells drove alpha-beta T-cell counts at about two months. At one year after transplant, newly produced T cells mostly accounted for T-cell counts and diversity.

Preparation of the TCRbeta library was carried out with unique molecular identifiers. TCRdb redid the calling of the PCR reads with MiXCR, one entry per CDR3 protein. Of about a million distinct CDR3 sequences listed, 25% to 30% are singletons. The clonotype was recovered from a boy younger than two who had a stem cell transplant for SCID, so the T cells may come from the graft donor. The sequencing here drew on PBMCs, mostly from graft donor cells, taken 360 days after TCRalphabeta/CD19-depleted stem cell transplant.

The CDR3 nucleotides are TGTGCCAGCAGCGTATACCGGGGAAGCACAGATACGCAGTATTTT. Translation gives CASSVYRGSTDTQYF. The genes are TRBV7-9 and TRBJ2-3, with a possible D match to TRBD2 (5 bases). The V gene's germline CDR1 is SEHNR and CDR2 FQNEAQ (reference sequence). The CDR3 is made up of 15 amino acids. Trimming pared 5 bases from V and 0 bases from J, leaving 12 bases between. Supplemented by reference TRBV7-9 and TRBJ2-3, the full variable domain reads DTGVSQNPRHKITKRGQNVTFRCDPISEHNRLYWYRQTLGQGPEFLTYFQNEAQLEKSRLLSDRFSAERPKGSFSTLEIQRTEQGDSAMYLCASSVYRGSTDTQYFGPGTRLTVL.